These T cell receptor beta chains were read from a single sample in a study of blood T cells in healthy people across ages. TCRdb used MiXCR to reprocess the 5' RACE reads, holding one entry per CDR3 protein. The sample records 630,000 or so distinct CDR3 sequences, approximately 30% being singletons. The sequenced material came from blood. These receptors came from a woman aged 80 or older in good health. CDR3s include the opening cysteine and the closing phenylalanine or tryptophan. Each record gives: clone size, J gene, V gene, D gene, CDR3 DNA, CDR3 protein. A D gene is named only where the DNA matches it firmly. For some rows the clone size is stated as once, few or many, or as a class when expanded; others skip it.

>many|TRBJ2-7|TRBV28|TRBD1
TGTGCCAGCAGTTTAAAAGACAGGGGGACGAACGAGCAGTACTTC
CASSLKDRGTNEQYF
>few|TRBJ2-5|TRBV11-2|-
TGTACCAGCAGCCAGGGGGGCATGCAGACCCAGTACTTC
CTSSQGGMQTQYF
>many|TRBJ2-5|TRBV6-5|TRBD1
TGTGCCAGCAGTTCCCGGGACAGGGGGGGGGAGACCCAGTACTTC
CASSSRDRGGETQYF
>-|TRBJ2-7|TRBV19|TRBD2
TGTGCCAGCGGGACTAGCGGGGGCTCCAACAATGAGCAGTACTTC
CASGTSGGSNNEQYF
>-|TRBJ2-5|TRBV28|-
TGTGCCAGCACCAAGGGGCAAGAGACCCAGTACTTC
CASTKGQETQYF
>many|TRBJ2-7|TRBV7-8|-
TGTGCCAGCAGCTTAGGGGGAACGGCTTACGAGCAGTACTTC
CASSLGGTAYEQYF
>-|TRBJ1-1|TRBV20-1|TRBD1
TGCAGTGCTCCAGACAGGGTCACTGAAGCTTTCTTT
CSAPDRVTEAFF
>-|TRBJ2-2|TRBV18|-
TGTGCCAGCTCACCATCTCAGATCGGGACATCGAACACCGGGGAGCTGTTTTTT
CASSPSQIGTSNTGELFF
>many|TRBJ2-3|TRBV5-1|-
TGCGCCAGCGGAGGGGGGAATCGGCAGTATTTT
CASGGGNRQYF
>many|TRBJ2-4|TRBV4-1|-
TGCGCCAGCAGCCAAGTCAGGGAAAACATTCAGTACTTC
CASSQVRENIQYF
>-|TRBJ2-1|TRBV3-1|TRBD2
TGTGCCAGCAGCCAAGATATACTAGCGGATGAGCAGTTCTTC
CASSQDILADEQFF
>-|TRBJ1-5|TRBV10-3|-
TGTGCCATCAGAACACTAGGGATGAGCACAGATACGCAGCATTTT
CAIRTLGMSTDTQHF
>many|TRBJ2-5|TRBV6-5|-
TGTGCCAGCATGAGGGGGGGCCCCGAGACCCAGTACTTC
CASMRGGPETQYF
>few|TRBJ1-2|TRBV7-2|-
TGTGCCAGCAGCTTAGCGAGCGGGGGTGGGGGCTACACCTTC
CASSLASGGGGYTF
>many|TRBJ2-3|TRBV5-1|-
TGCGCCAGCAGCTGGGCGGGACAGACTAGCACAGATACGCAGTATTTT
CASSWAGQTSTDTQYF
>many|TRBJ2-1|TRBV5-1|TRBD2
TGCGCCAGCAGCCTAGCGGGGGTAGACAATGAGCAGTTCTTC
CASSLAGVDNEQFF
>-|TRBJ1-2|TRBV19|TRBD1
TGTGCCAGCATTAAATCCAGGGGGTCTTCCAACTATGGCTACACCTTC
CASIKSRGSSNYGYTF
>-|TRBJ2-5|TRBV6-5|TRBD2
TGTGCCAGCAGTTACTCGATAGCGGGAGGGCCAGAGACCCAGTACTTC
CASSYSIAGGPETQYF
>-|TRBJ2-3|TRBV12-3/TRBV12-4|-
TGTGCCAGCAGCCGCCTAACAGTTGATACGCAGTATTTT
CASSRLTVDTQYF
>-|TRBJ2-1|TRBV7-2|TRBD2
TGTGCCAGCAACTCGCTAGCGGGAGCCTACAATGAGCAGTTCTTC
CASNSLAGAYNEQFF
>-|TRBJ2-2|TRBV6-6|TRBD1
TGTGCCAGCAGTTGGCAGGGGGACACCGGGGAGCTGTTTTTT
CASSWQGDTGELFF
>many|TRBJ1-5|TRBV4-2|-
TGTGCCAGCAGCCAAGACCCCACGGGATTCAATCAGCCCCAGCATTTT
CASSQDPTGFNQPQHF
>many|TRBJ1-1|TRBV10-3|-
TGTGCCATCAGAGGGCAGGGGAAGGGATACACTGAAGCTTTCTTT
CAIRGQGKGYTEAFF
>-|TRBJ1-1|TRBV27|TRBD1
TGTGCCAGCAGTTTCGAGGGGGCGACCATGAACACTGAAGCTTTCTTT
CASSFEGATMNTEAFF
>-|TRBJ2-1|TRBV11-2|-
TGTGCCAGCAGCCCCAGGTCCCAAAGGGGCGAGCAGTTCTTC
CASSPRSQRGEQFF
>-|TRBJ1-4|TRBV30|-
TGTGCCTGGCAGGGGTTTTCACTTGGGAGGCTGTTTTTT
CAWQGFSLGRLFF
>-|TRBJ2-3|TRBV4-2|TRBD2
TGTGCCAGCAGCCGTCGGGGGGGCCCTAGCACAGATACGCAGTATTTT
CASSRRGGPSTDTQYF
>many|TRBJ1-5|TRBV5-1|-
TGCGCCAGCAGCGCAGGGGCCAGCAATCAGCCCCAGCATTTT
CASSAGASNQPQHF
>many|TRBJ2-1|TRBV6-1|TRBD2
TGTGCCAGCAGCGAGAGCGGGGCGCAGTTCTTC
CASSESGAQFF
>-|TRBJ2-7|TRBV2|-
TGTGCCAGCGTACGAGGAGTTGGCGGCGAGCTGTACTTC
CASVRGVGGELYF
>few|TRBJ1-1|TRBV20-1|TRBD1
TGCAGTGCTATAACAGGGGCGCACACTGAAGCTTTCTTT
CSAITGAHTEAFF
>few|TRBJ2-3|TRBV27|-
TGTGCCAGCAGTTCGATAGGGGGGGGACCAGATACGCAGTATTTT
CASSSIGGGPDTQYF
>many|TRBJ1-2|TRBV4-2|-
TGTGCCAGCAGCCAAGATTTGGGGCAGGCGGTCTATGGCTACACCTTC
CASSQDLGQAVYGYTF
>-|TRBJ1-5|TRBV24-1|-
TGTGCCACCAGTGATTCCGGGTTGCCCCAGCATTTT
CATSDSGLPQHF
>-|TRBJ2-4|TRBV4-1|TRBD2
TGCGCCAGCAGCCATCCATCTAGCGGGAAGAAGTACTTC
CASSHPSSGKKYF
>many|TRBJ1-2|TRBV15|TRBD1
TGTGCCACCAGCAGTAACAGGGGAGCTAACTATGGCTACACCTTC
CATSSNRGANYGYTF
>few|TRBJ1-2|TRBV18|-
TGTGCCAGCTCACCGGCCGGTGGAGGACCCCTCGATGGCTACACCTTC
CASSPAGGGPLDGYTF
>many|TRBJ2-3|TRBV12-3/TRBV12-4|-
TGTGCCAGCAGTTTACGTAGCAGGACAGATACGCAGTATTTT
CASSLRSRTDTQYF
>-|TRBJ2-1|TRBV29-1|-
TGCAGCGTTGAAAAAAAGTCGAAATACAATGAGCAGTTCTTC
CSVEKKSKYNEQFF
>many|TRBJ2-3|TRBV9|TRBD2
TGTGCCAGCAGCGGATCAGCGGGGGGGGGGAAGGGCACGCAGTATTTT
CASSGSAGGGKGTQYF
>few|TRBJ2-1|TRBV20-1|TRBD2
TGCAGTGCTAGAGGTGAGGGAGGGAGTCCTGAGCAGTTCTTC
CSARGEGGSPEQFF
>many|TRBJ2-4|TRBV20-1|-
TGCAGTGCTAGTGAAGGAAACATTCAGTACTTC
CSASEGNIQYF
>-|TRBJ1-1|TRBV5-1|TRBD1
TGCGCCAGCAGCTTCGGATTTAACAGGGGAAGAACTGAAGCTTTCTTT
CASSFGFNRGRTEAFF
>-|TRBJ2-1|TRBV20-1|TRBD2
TGCAGTGCTAGACGTGGGACTAGCGGTCTGAGGAGCAATGAGCAGTTCTTC
CSARRGTSGLRSNEQFF
>-|TRBJ2-7|TRBV29-1|-
TGCAGCGCGAGGGAAGACGACTACGAGCAGTACTTC
CSAREDDYEQYF
>-|TRBJ1-1|TRBV20-1|-
TGCAGTGCCCCTTGGGAGGGCACTGAAGCTTTCTTT
CSAPWEGTEAFF
>many|TRBJ2-1|TRBV5-1|TRBD1
TGCGCCAGCAGCACTCGCCCTTCCGGGACAGGGGGCTACAATGAGCAGTTCTTC
CASSTRPSGTGGYNEQFF
>many|TRBJ2-3|TRBV3-1|TRBD1
TGTGCCAGCAGCACGGGACAGCGACCAGATACGCAGTATTTT
CASSTGQRPDTQYF
>many|TRBJ2-3|TRBV6-6|TRBD2
TGTGCCAGCAGTCACTGGACTAGCGGGGGGACTACAGATACGCAGTATTTT
CASSHWTSGGTTDTQYF
>few|TRBJ2-5|TRBV6-6|-
TGTGCCAGCAGGAGAGAGACCCGGTACTTC
CASRRETRYF
>-|TRBJ2-5|TRBV29-1|-
TGCAGCGTTGAAGGAGCGAGCGAGACCCAGTACTTC
CSVEGASETQYF
>many|TRBJ1-1|TRBV6-1|-
TGTGCCAGCAGAGATTACTTAGAGAACACTGAAGCTTTCTTT
CASRDYLENTEAFF
>many|TRBJ2-7|TRBV9|-
TGTGCCAGCAGCGTCGGGCAGGGTTTGAACGAGCAGTACTTC
CASSVGQGLNEQYF
>few|TRBJ2-2|TRBV5-1|TRBD1
TGCGCCAGCAGCTACTACCGGGACAGGGCGCGGGAGCTGTTTTTT
CASSYYRDRARELFF
>many|TRBJ2-5|TRBV11-2|-
TGTGCCAGCAGCTTAGGGCGGGGCTCAGAGACCCAGTACTTC
CASSLGRGSETQYF
>-|TRBJ1-2|TRBV5-1|TRBD1
TGCGCCAGCAGCTTGGCGGACAGGGGTAATGGCTACACCTTC
CASSLADRGNGYTF
>once|TRBJ2-1|TRBV7-2|-
TGTGCCAGCAGCTTATACGAACACAATGAGCAGTTCTTC
CASSLYEHNEQFF
>-|TRBJ1-2|TRBV18|-
TGTGCCAGCTCACCAACCAGCTATGGCTACACCTTC
CASSPTSYGYTF
>many|TRBJ2-3|TRBV30|TRBD2
TGTGCCTGGAAAGCGGGGCCTAGCACAGATACGCAGTATTTT
CAWKAGPSTDTQYF
>-|TRBJ2-1|TRBV20-1|-
TGCAGTGCTAGATCCCTAGCGAGTCCTTCCCATGAGCAGTTCTTC
CSARSLASPSHEQFF